This T cell receptor (beta chain) was identified during a study of CD8+ T cells in alopecia areata. Treatment noted: oral pan-JAK inhibitor, 5-10 mg twice daily. RNA was isolated and reverse transcribed to cDNA, the sequencing template. The repertoire was sequenced with immunoSEQ multiplex PCR; TCRdb's copy has only in-frame clones and lacks some. The data show over 150,000 clones, more than 55% seen once. The TCR originated in a human donor with alopecia areata. The sequencing used CD4+ T cells sorted from blood, collected at week 4, from a patient treated with tofacitinib.

CDR3 bases: TGTGCCAGCAGCGCTGCGGGACAGGGTTCAGAAAAACTGTTTTTT. It translates to CASSAAGQGSEKLFF. The chain is built from TRBV2 and TRBJ1-4, with 9 positions matching TRBD1. This CDR3 has 15 amino acids. After removal of 6 bases from V and 8 bases from J, the junction contained 10 bases not matched to a gene. CDR1 SNHLY and CDR2 FYNNEI come from the germline V gene.